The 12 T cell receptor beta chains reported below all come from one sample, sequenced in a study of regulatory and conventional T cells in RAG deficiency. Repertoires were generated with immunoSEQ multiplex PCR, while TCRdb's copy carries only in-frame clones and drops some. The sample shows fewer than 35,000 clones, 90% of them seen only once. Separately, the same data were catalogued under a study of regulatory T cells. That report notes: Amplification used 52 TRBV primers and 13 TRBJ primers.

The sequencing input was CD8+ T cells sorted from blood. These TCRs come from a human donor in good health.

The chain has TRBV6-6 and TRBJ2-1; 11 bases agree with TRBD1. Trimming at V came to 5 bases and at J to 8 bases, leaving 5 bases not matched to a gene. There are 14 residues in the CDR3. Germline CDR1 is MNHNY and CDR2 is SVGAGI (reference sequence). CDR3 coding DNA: TGTGCCAGCAGTCCCGGACAGGGGGCGTATGAGCAGTTCTTC. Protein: CASSPGQGAYEQFF.

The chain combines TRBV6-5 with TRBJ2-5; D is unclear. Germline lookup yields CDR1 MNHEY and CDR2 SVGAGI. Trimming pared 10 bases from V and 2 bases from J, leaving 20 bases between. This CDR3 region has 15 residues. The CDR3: CATNAGAQRQETQYF. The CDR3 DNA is TGTGCCACCAATGCAGGAGCACAACGACAAGAGACCCAGTACTTC.

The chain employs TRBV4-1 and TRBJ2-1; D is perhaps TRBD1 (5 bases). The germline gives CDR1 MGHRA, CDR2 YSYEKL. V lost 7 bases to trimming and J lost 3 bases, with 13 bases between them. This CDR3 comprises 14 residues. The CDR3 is CASTSSGYYNEQFF. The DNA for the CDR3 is TGCGCCAGCACCTCTTCAGGGTACTACAATGAGCAGTTCTTC.

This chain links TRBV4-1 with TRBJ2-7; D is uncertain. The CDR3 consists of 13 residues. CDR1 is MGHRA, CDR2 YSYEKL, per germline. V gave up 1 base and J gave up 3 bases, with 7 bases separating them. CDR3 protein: CASSQGGDYEQYF. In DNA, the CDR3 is TGCGCCAGCAGCCAAGGTGGGGACTACGAGCAGTACTTC.

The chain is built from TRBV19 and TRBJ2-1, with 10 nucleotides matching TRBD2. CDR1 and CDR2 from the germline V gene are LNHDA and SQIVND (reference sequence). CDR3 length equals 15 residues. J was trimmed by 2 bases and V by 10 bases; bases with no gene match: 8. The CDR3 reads CATHRTSGAYNEQFF. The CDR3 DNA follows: TGTGCCACCCATCGGACTAGCGGAGCCTACAATGAGCAGTTCTTC.

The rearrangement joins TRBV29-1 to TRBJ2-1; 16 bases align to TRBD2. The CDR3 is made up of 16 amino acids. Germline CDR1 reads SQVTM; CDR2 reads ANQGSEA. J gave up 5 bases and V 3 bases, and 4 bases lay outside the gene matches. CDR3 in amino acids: CSVDGTSGGADNEQFF. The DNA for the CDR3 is TGCAGCGTTGATGGGACTAGCGGGGGGGCTGACAATGAGCAGTTCTTC.

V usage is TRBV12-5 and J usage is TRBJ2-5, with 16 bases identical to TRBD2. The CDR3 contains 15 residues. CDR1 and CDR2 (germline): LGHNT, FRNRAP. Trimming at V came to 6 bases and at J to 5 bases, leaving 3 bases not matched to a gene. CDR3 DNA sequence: TGTGCTAGTGGCCCGGGACTAGCGGGAGGGGAGACCCAGTACTTC. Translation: CASGPGLAGGETQYF.

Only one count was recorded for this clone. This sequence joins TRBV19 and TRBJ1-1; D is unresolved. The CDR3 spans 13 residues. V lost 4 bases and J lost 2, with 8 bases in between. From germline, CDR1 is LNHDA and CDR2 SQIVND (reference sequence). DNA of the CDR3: TGTGCCAGTAGTAGGGGTGATAACACTGAAGCTTTCTTT. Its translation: CASSRGDNTEAFF.

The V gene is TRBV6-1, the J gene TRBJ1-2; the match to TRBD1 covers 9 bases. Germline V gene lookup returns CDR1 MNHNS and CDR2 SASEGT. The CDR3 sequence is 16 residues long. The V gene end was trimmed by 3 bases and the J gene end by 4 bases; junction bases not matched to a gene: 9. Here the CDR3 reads CASSELYRGRTYGYTF. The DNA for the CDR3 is TGTGCCAGCAGTGAGTTATACAGGGGGCGGACCTATGGCTACACCTTC.

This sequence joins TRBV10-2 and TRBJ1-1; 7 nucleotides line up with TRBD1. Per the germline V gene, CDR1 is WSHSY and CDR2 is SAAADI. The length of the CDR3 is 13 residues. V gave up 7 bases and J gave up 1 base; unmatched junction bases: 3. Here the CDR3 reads CASTGTENTEAFF. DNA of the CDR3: TGCGCCAGCACCGGGACAGAGAACACTGAAGCTTTCTTT.

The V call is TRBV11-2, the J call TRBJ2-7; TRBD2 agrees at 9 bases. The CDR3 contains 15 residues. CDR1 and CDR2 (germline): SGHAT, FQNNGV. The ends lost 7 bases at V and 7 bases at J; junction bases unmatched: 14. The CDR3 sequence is CASTLGASGVLEQYF. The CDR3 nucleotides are TGTGCCAGCACCCTGGGGGCTAGCGGGGTGTTGGAGCAGTACTTC. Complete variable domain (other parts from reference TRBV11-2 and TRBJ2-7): EAGVAQSPRYKIIEKRQSVAFWCNPISGHATLYWYQQILGQGPKLLIQFQNNGVVDDSQLPKDRFSAERLKGVDSTLKIQPAKLEDSAVYLCASTLGASGVLEQYFGPGTRLTVT.

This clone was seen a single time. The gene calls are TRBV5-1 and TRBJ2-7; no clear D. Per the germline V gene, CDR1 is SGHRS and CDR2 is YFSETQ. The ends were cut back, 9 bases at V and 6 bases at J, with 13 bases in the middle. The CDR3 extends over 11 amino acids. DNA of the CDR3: TGCGCCACCTCGGACGGTGCCGAGCAGTACTTC. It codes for CATSDGAEQYF.